This TCR beta chain was recorded in a study of blood T cell repertoires in COVID-19. Whole-study context: Italy, Spain and the United States were the sources of the convalescent and acute COVID-19 samples. Sources were T cells, B-cell-depleted T cells, or PBMCs; the material itself was cDNA or gDNA.

This CDR3 comprises 11 residues. V lost 3 bases to trimming and J lost 15 bases; unmatched junction nucleotides: 4. Germline loops: CDR1 KGHSH, CDR2 LQKENI. Authors' data handling: Reference gene primer amplification gave nucleated cell count estimates. Clones were read by immunoSEQ multiplex PCR, and TCRdb kept only the in-frame ones, dropping some. V, J and clone size derive from that table, while D and trimming were established from the DNA sequence. The sample lists some 230,000 clones, about 85% occurring once. The chain links TRBV18 to TRBJ1-4; 7 positions match TRBD1. The receptor was derived from a man aged 50 or older who had recovered from COVID-19. Sample: peripheral blood. The CDR3 DNA is TGTGCCAGCTCACCGGGGGACAGAGTGTTTTTT. This codes for CASSPGDRVFF.